What follows are 14 T cell receptor beta chains derived from one specimen sequenced in a study of cytomegalovirus exposure and HLA in healthy donors. PCR was performed using 60 Vbeta and 13 Jbeta primers. Here immunoSEQ multiplex PCR was the method, and the copy in TCRdb shows in-frame clones only, minus some. Here the sample spans around 200,000 clones, roughly 84% being singletons. Sequences were obtained from PBMCs. The receptor source for this set is a woman aged 50 to 65 in good health and CMV-seropositive.

V usage is TRBV7-9 and J usage is TRBJ2-3; 9 bases map to TRBD1. The CDR3 is 16 residues long. The ends lost 5 bases at V and 4 bases at J; junction bases unmatched: 10. CDR1 SEHNR and CDR2 FQNEAQ come from the germline V gene (reference sequence). The CDR3 DNA reads as TGTGCCAGCAGCGACCGGACAGGGGTTAGGGCAGATACGCAGTATTTT. Its protein product is CASSDRTGVRADTQYF. The full variable domain, rest sourced from reference TRBV7-9 and TRBJ2-3, is DTGVSQNPRHKITKRGQNVTFRCDPISEHNRLYWYRQTLGQGPEFLTYFQNEAQLEKSRLLSDRFSAERPKGSFSTLEIQRTEQGDSAMYLCASSDRTGVRADTQYFGPGTRLTVL.

The chain joins TRBV9 to TRBJ2-2; no reliable D call. Germline values: CDR1 SGDLS, CDR2 YYNGEE. The ends were cut back, 4 bases at V and 1 base at J, with 17 bases in the middle. CDR3 length: 17 amino acids. This CDR3 reads CASSPRGGSGNTGELFF. Written as DNA, the CDR3 is TGTGCCAGCAGCCCCAGAGGTGGATCCGGGAACACCGGGGAGCTGTTTTTT.

The rearrangement links TRBV9 to TRBJ2-6, with 7 bases lining up with TRBD1. Per germline, CDR1 SGDLS and CDR2 YYNGEE. This CDR3 comprises 15 residues. The V gene end was trimmed by 4 bases and the J gene end by 2 bases; junction bases not matched to a gene: 3. The CDR3 DNA sequence: TGTGCCAGCAGCCCTGACAGGGCTGGGGCCAACGTCCTGACTTTC. Translated, it gives CASSPDRAGANVLTF.

The chain uses TRBV7-8 and TRBJ2-7, with 7 bases aligning to TRBD1. V shed 10 bases and J 4 bases; nucleotides not matched to a gene: 10. CDR3 length equals 13 residues. The germline gives CDR1 SGHVS, CDR2 FQNEAQ. The CDR3 DNA sequence: TGTGCCATCCAAGACAGGGTAGGATACGAGCAGTACTTC. Amino acid sequence: CAIQDRVGYEQYF.

The chain links TRBV30 to TRBJ1-1, with D possibly TRBD1 on 6 matching bases. Deletions cut 0 bases from V and 9 bases from J, with 8 bases between. CDR1 GTSNPN and CDR2 SVGIG come from the germline V gene (reference sequence). The CDR3 loop spans 11 amino acids. CDR3 sequence reads: CAWSVGQKAFF. In DNA, the CDR3 is TGTGCCTGGAGTGTAGGACAGAAAGCTTTCTTT.

V gene TRBV7-2 combines with J gene TRBJ1-4; 8 bases agree with TRBD1. V shed 3 bases, J shed 7 bases, and the junction held 1 base outside the gene matches. The germline gives CDR1 SGHTA, CDR2 FQGNSA. CDR3 size: 13 residues. CDR3 in amino acids: CASSFGTGEKLFF. CDR3 DNA: TGTGCCAGCAGCTTCGGGACAGGTGAAAAACTGTTTTTT.

The gene calls are TRBV6-1 and TRBJ2-7; 10 nucleotides align to TRBD1. The length of the CDR3 is 15 residues. In germline, CDR1 is MNHNS, CDR2 SASEGT. V was clipped by 2 bases and J by 5 bases; unmatched bases: 6. The CDR3, as DNA: TGTGCCAGCAGTGAACGTCGACAGGGGGCGGACGAGCAGTACTTC. Translating gives CASSERRQGADEQYF.

The chain couples TRBV19 to TRBJ2-2, with D perhaps TRBD1 (5 bases). This CDR3 spans 15 amino acids. Germline V CDR1 and CDR2: LNHDA, SQIVND (reference sequence). The ends were cut back, 0 bases at V and 5 bases at J, with 10 bases in the middle. Here the CDR3 reads CASSIDRVGTGELFF. CDR3 DNA: TGTGCCAGTAGTATAGACAGGGTGGGAACCGGGGAGCTGTTTTTT.

V gene TRBV5-4 combines with J gene TRBJ2-1, with TRBD1 matching over 9 bases. There are 15 residues in the CDR3. Germline values: CDR1 SGHNT, CDR2 YYREEE (reference sequence). Trimming took 1 base from V and 5 from J; bases not matched to a gene: 4. This CDR3 reads CASSLTGGDHNEQFF. The CDR3 region has the DNA TGTGCCAGCAGCTTGACAGGGGGCGACCACAATGAGCAGTTCTTC.

The rearrangement joins TRBV5-1 to TRBJ2-5; maybe TRBD1 (6 bases). Germline CDR1 reads SGHRS; CDR2 reads YFSETQ. The CDR3 extends over 14 amino acids. Trimming removed 0 bases from V and 5 bases from J, with 11 bases in between. The CDR3 region is CASSLEGGRETQYF. The CDR3 region has the DNA TGCGCCAGCAGCTTGGAAGGGGGAAGGGAGACCCAGTACTTC.

The chain joins TRBV18 to TRBJ1-5, with TRBD1 matching over 7 bases. The germline V gene has CDR1 KGHSH and CDR2 LQKENI. The CDR3 is 16 residues long. After removal of 1 base from V and 3 bases from J, the junction contained 6 bases not matched to a gene. The CDR3 spells CASSPQMDRNNQPQHF. CDR3 in DNA: TGTGCCAGCTCACCACAGATGGACAGGAACAATCAGCCCCAGCATTTT. Filled out from reference TRBV18 and TRBJ1-5, the complete variable domain reads NAGVMQNPRHLVRRRGQEARLRCSPMKGHSHVYWYRQLPEEGLKFMVYLQKENIIDESGMPKERFSAEFPKEGPSILRIQQVVRGDSAAYFCASSPQMDRNNQPQHFGDGTRLSIL.

This sequence joins TRBV29-1 and TRBJ2-5; TRBD1 agrees at 10 bases. Germline V gene data show CDR1 as SQVTM and CDR2 as ANQGSEA. Losses at the gene ends were 4 bases for V and 5 bases for J; bases not matched to a gene: 1. This CDR3 has 12 residues. The DNA for the CDR3 is TGCAGCGTTGGACAGGGGGCGGAGACCCAGTACTTC. Amino acids: CSVGQGAETQYF.

J is TRBJ2-7 and V is TRBV6-4, with a tentative D call TRBD1 (6 bases). There are 15 residues in the CDR3. Trimming took off 5 bases at V and 2 bases at J, with 16 bases between the two ends. CDR1 is MRHNA and CDR2 is SNTAGT in the germline V gene. DNA of the CDR3: TGTGCCAGCAGTATCGAAGCCGGGACAACCTACGAGCAGTACTTC. Translated: CASSIEAGTTYEQYF.

This sequence joins TRBV19 and TRBJ2-1; 9 nucleotides align to TRBD2. Trimming took 6 bases from V and 11 from J; bases not matched to a gene: 20. CDR1 LNHDA and CDR2 SQIVND come from the germline V gene (reference sequence). CDR3 length: 17 residues. The CDR3 reads CASRGYRQGKRGAQQFF. CDR3 bases: TGTGCCAGTAGGGGTTACCGGCAGGGAAAGCGGGGGGCCCAGCAGTTCTTC.